Below, 5 T cell receptor beta chains from the same sample are listed, as sequenced in a study of blood T cell repertoires in COVID-19. The protocol was immunoSEQ multiplex PCR, while the TCRdb copy is restricted to in-frame clones and leaves out a portion. This sample has 160,000 or so clones; roughly 77% occur once, and the top ten carry approximately 10%. The sample consisted of peripheral blood. Source of these receptors: a human donor in a cohort sampled during active COVID-19.

The genes are TRBV27 and TRBJ2-7, with D unresolved. The V gene lost 5 bases and the J gene lost 7 bases, with 9 bases spanning the gap. In germline, CDR1 is MNHEY, CDR2 SMNVEV (reference sequence). This CDR3 has 11 residues. CDR3 in DNA: TGTGCCAGCAGTGCACAGAAGGAGCAGTACTTC. Encoded protein: CASSAQKEQYF.

The V call is TRBV5-6, the J call TRBJ2-5; TRBD1 aligns across 7 bases. The CDR3 runs 12 residues. The germline gives CDR1 SGHDT, CDR2 YYEEEE. After removal of 5 bases from V and 5 bases from J, the junction contained 3 bases not matched to a gene. The CDR3 DNA reads TGTGCCAGCAGGTTACAGGGGGAGACCCAGTACTTC. This gives the protein CASRLQGETQYF.

The chain employs TRBV4-1 and TRBJ1-2, with a tentative D call TRBD1 (6 bases). Germline CDR1 and CDR2: MGHRA and YSYEKL. The CDR3 is made up of 14 amino acids. Trimming stripped 4 bases from V and 8 bases from J, with 17 bases between. The CDR3 protein is CASSPGLWTEGYTF. The CDR3 DNA reads as TGCGCCAGCAGCCCGGGCCTTTGGACAGAGGGCTACACCTTC.

The chain couples TRBV28 to TRBJ1-2, with D maybe TRBD1 (5 bases). Trimming removed 5 bases from V and 4 bases from J, with 20 bases in between. The germline V gene has CDR1 MDHEN and CDR2 SYDVKM. The CDR3 is 16 amino acids. CDR3 loop: CASSLVGAVEGYGYTF. CDR3 sequence (DNA): TGTGCCAGCAGTCTAGTTGGGGCCGTGGAGGGCTATGGCTACACCTTC.

This clone has more than one count but fewer than ten. The chain employs TRBV7-9 and TRBJ1-1, with D maybe TRBD1 (5 bases). This CDR3 contains 12 residues. Trimming cost V 8 bases and J 1 base, with 8 bases left between them. Germline V CDR1 and CDR2: SEHNR, FQNEAQ (reference sequence). The CDR3: CASQRGNTEAFF. The CDR3 DNA reads as TGTGCCAGCCAAAGGGGGAACACTGAAGCTTTCTTT.